At least ten counts were recorded for the clone carrying this TCR beta chain. Its antigen is unidentified. These data originate in a study of CD8 T cells in ankylosing spondylitis. Study findings and constraints: Past studies reported some motif variants in reactive arthritis synovial fluid and blood.

Scientists made TCR beta libraries using quantitative 5'-RACE with molecular barcodes. MiXCR, run by TCRdb on the 5' RACE reads, gives a single entry per CDR3 protein. The sample lists tens of thousands of distinct CDR3 sequences, around 6.4% occurring once. This CDR3 contains 16 residues. Germline values: CDR1 MDHEN, CDR2 SYDVKM. Trimming cost V 6 bases and J 4 bases; bases outside gene matches: 11. J is TRBJ1-5 and V is TRBV28, with 8 bases aligning to TRBD1. Specimen: synovial fluid, either unsorted or a sorted T cell fraction (not recorded which). This clonotype was obtained from a male donor with ankylosing spondylitis. The CDR3: CASRTIDRGGNQPQHF. The CDR3 DNA is TGTGCCAGCAGAACGATAGACAGGGGAGGTAATCAGCCCCAGCATTTT.